One sample yielded the 19 T cell receptor beta chains listed below, sequenced in a study of regulatory T cells in long-lasting Graves disease. The time point was: persistent/refractory GD, antithyroid drugs over 5 years with positive TRAb. The TCR library was made from RNA extracted from PBMCs. Libraries of TCR beta came from iRepertoire HTBI primers plus Arm-PCR of CDR3 regions. One entry per CDR3 protein results from TCRdb running MiXCR on the multiplex PCR reads. The sample holds around 430,000 distinct CDR3 sequences, 22% seen once. This specimen was peripheral blood mononuclear cells (PBMCs), taken when the disease was refractory, from a patient treated with antithyroid drugs. The receptors were sampled from a female donor with Graves disease.

The chain links TRBV2 to TRBJ2-3; TRBD2 agrees at 8 bases. The CDR3 has 16 amino acids. Germline trimming cut 10 bases from V and 0 bases from J; bases unmatched to any gene: 12. The germline V gene has CDR1 SNHLY and CDR2 FYNNEI. CDR3 protein: CANSRRLAQSTDTQYF. DNA for the CDR3: TGTGCCAACAGCAGGAGACTAGCGCAGAGCACAGATACGCAGTATTTT. Full variable domain (outside the CDR3, taken from reference TRBV2 and TRBJ2-3): EPEVTQTPSHQVTQMGQEVILRCVPISNHLYFYWYRQILGQKVEFLVSFYNNEISEKSEIFDDQFSVERPDGSNFTLKIRSTKLEDSAMYFCANSRRLAQSTDTQYFGPGTRLTVL.

The rearrangement joins TRBV7-2 to TRBJ2-7; tentatively, D is TRBD1 or TRBD2 (5 bases each). There are 15 residues in the CDR3. Germline V gene data show CDR1 as SGHTA and CDR2 as FQGNSA. Trimming removed 3 bases from V and 5 bases from J, with 17 bases in between. The CDR3 DNA reads TGTGCCAGCAGCTTGACTTCAGGGAGTAGGGACGAGCAGTACTTC. Translated, it gives CASSLTSGSRDEQYF.

This clonotype was detected a few times. The gene calls are TRBV9 and TRBJ1-4, with 10 positions matching TRBD1. Germline values: CDR1 SGDLS, CDR2 YYNGEE. The V gene end was trimmed by 4 bases and the J gene end by 5 bases; junction bases not matched to a gene: 11. The CDR3 runs 17 residues. CDR3: CASSPRGTGVLNEKLFF. The CDR3 nucleotides read TGTGCCAGCAGCCCGCGCGGGACAGGGGTCCTCAATGAAAAACTGTTTTTT.

This clonotype was detected only a few times. The genes are TRBV7-9 and TRBJ2-7, with TRBD2 identical over 11 bases. The CDR3 totals 14 residues. After removal of 4 bases from V and 2 bases from J, the junction contained 1 base not matched to a gene. Germline CDR1 and CDR2: SEHNR and FQNEAQ (reference sequence). CDR3: CASSSSGRTYEQYF. In DNA form, the CDR3 reads TGTGCCAGCAGCTCTAGCGGGAGGACCTACGAGCAGTACTTC.

This clonotype has more than one count but fewer than ten. The chain is built from TRBV7-2 and TRBJ1-1; unclear D gene. CDR1 SGHTA and CDR2 FQGNSA come from the germline V gene. This CDR3 contains 15 residues. V lost 5 bases to trimming and J lost 3 bases, with 16 bases between them. CDR3 loop: CASSGGPPGDTEAFF. CDR3 coding DNA: TGTGCCAGCAGCGGCGGGCCACCTGGGGACACTGAAGCTTTCTTT. The full variable domain, completed using reference TRBV7-2 and TRBJ1-1, is GAGVSQSPSNKVTEKGKDVELRCDPISGHTALYWYRQSLGQGLEFLIYFQGNSAPDKSGLPSDRFSAERTGGSVSTLTIQRTQQEDSAVYLCASSGGPPGDTEAFFGQGTRLTVV.

This clonotype was detected many times. The rearrangement uses TRBV28 and TRBJ1-4; possibly TRBD1 for D (5 bases). The CDR3 consists of 17 residues. V was clipped by 5 bases and J by 7 bases, with 23 bases between them. Germline CDR1 and CDR2: MDHEN and SYDVKM. CDR3 residues: CASSITTWRTGVEKLFF. The DNA of the CDR3 is TGTGCCAGCAGTATCACTACCTGGCGAACGGGGGTTGAAAAACTGTTTTTT.

Turning to this clonotype: A much bigger clone sits one base away, suggesting this may be a read error. This sequence joins TRBV6-2 or TRBV6-3 and TRBJ1-4; D call uncertain. The CDR3 is 12 amino acids. CDR1 and CDR2 (germline): MNHEY, SVGEGT. V was pared by 5 bases and J by 6 bases, with 7 bases between. CDR3: CASSHGDEKLFF. The DNA for the CDR3 is TGTGCCAGCAGTCACGGGGATGAAAAACTGTTTTTT.

In this sample, this clonotype turned up many times. CDR3 amino acids: CASSFRRGGNTGELFF. CDR3 nucleotides: TGTGCCAGCAGCTTCAGGCGGGGAGGGAACACCGGGGAGCTGTTTTTT. V gene TRBV7-2 combines with J gene TRBJ2-2; maybe TRBD2 (6 bases). V was cut by 3 bases and J by 1 base, with 12 bases left in between. This CDR3 spans 16 amino acids. CDR1 SGHTA and CDR2 FQGNSA come from the germline V gene.

The rearrangement joins TRBV30 to TRBJ1-2, with D tentatively TRBD1 (5 bases). V lost 4 bases and J lost 8, with 14 bases in between. Germline V gene sequence: CDR1 GTSNPN, CDR2 SVGIG (reference sequence). The CDR3 runs 12 residues. CDR3 amino acids: CAWTEGRDGYTF. CDR3 DNA sequence: TGTGCCTGGACGGAAGGCAGGGACGGCTACACCTTC.

J is TRBJ1-1 and V is TRBV20-1; a weak D match, TRBD1 (6 bases). CDR1 is DFQATT and CDR2 is SNEGSKA in the germline V gene (reference sequence). V was clipped by 2 bases and J by 7 bases, with 17 bases between them. There are 14 residues in the CDR3. For the CDR3, the DNA is TGCAGTGCTAGATTGGGGGCGGGGCAGGGTGAAGCTTTCTTT. It codes for CSARLGAGQGEAFF.

Concerning this clonotype: A much larger clone lies a single base off, so this may be a read error. A read error is likely, as this CDR3 ends without the conserved phenylalanine or tryptophan. J is TRBJ1-2 and V is TRBV6-2 or TRBV6-3; no reliable D call. The ends were cut back, 2 bases at V and 2 bases at J, with 9 bases in the middle. The V gene's germline CDR1 is MNHEY and CDR2 SVGEGT. The CDR3 sequence is 14 residues long. CDR3 loop: CASSYRATNYGYTL. CDR3 sequence (DNA): TGTGCCAGCAGTTACAGGGCGACGAACTATGGCTACACCCTC.

This clonotype was found a few times. The chain links TRBV9 to TRBJ2-5; TRBD2 agrees at 12 bases. The germline gives CDR1 SGDLS, CDR2 YYNGEE. There are 16 residues in the CDR3. J gave up 4 bases and V 0 bases, and 4 bases lay outside the gene matches. CDR3 coding DNA: TGTGCCAGCAGCGTAGCTAGCGGGGGGGCCGGAGAGACCCAGTACTTC. Encoded protein: CASSVASGGAGETQYF.

This chain uses TRBV5-1 with TRBJ1-4; D not certain. Deletions cut 5 bases from V and 7 bases from J, with 21 bases between. Per germline, CDR1 SGHRS and CDR2 YFSETQ. CDR3 length equals 16 residues. The CDR3 DNA reads as TGCGCCAGCAGACCCAGTCCTCGGGGTATGGGTGAAAAACTGTTTTTT. Translation gives CASRPSPRGMGEKLFF.

The chain couples TRBV30 to TRBJ1-5, with D unclear. With 0 bases removed from V and 0 bases from J, the gap between germline ends came to 3 bases. This CDR3 is built from 13 residues. Germline CDR1 and CDR2: GTSNPN and SVGIG (reference sequence). The CDR3 region is CAWSVTSNQPQHF. As DNA, the CDR3 is TGTGCCTGGAGTGTAACTAGCAATCAGCCCCAGCATTTT.

This clonotype was observed a few times. The V call is TRBV27, the J call TRBJ1-4, with unresolved D. V was trimmed by 5 bases and J by 0 bases, leaving 10 bases between them. Per the germline V gene, CDR1 is MNHEY and CDR2 is SMNVEV (reference sequence). The CDR3 sequence is 15 residues long. The DNA of the CDR3 is TGTGCCAGCAGTGCCGCGGTGGCAACTAATGAAAAACTGTTTTTT. It encodes CASSAAVATNEKLFF.

At least ten counts were recorded for this clonotype. CDR3 residues: CASSPPEGQAFF. CDR3 sequence (DNA): TGTGCCAGCAGTCCCCCCGAAGGCCAAGCTTTCTTT. The chain combines TRBV28 with TRBJ1-1; D gene unclear. V was clipped by 5 bases and J by 9 bases, with 13 bases between them. The length of the CDR3 is 12 residues. Germline V lookup: CDR1 MDHEN, CDR2 SYDVKM.

About this clonotype: This may arise from a read error, as a much more abundant clone is one base away. The genes are TRBV10-3 and TRBJ1-1; TRBD1 is a possible D gene (5 bases). Per the germline V gene, CDR1 is ENHRY and CDR2 is SYGVKD. This CDR3 spans 16 amino acids. The V end was cut by 2 bases, the J end by 4 bases, with 17 bases between. The CDR3 loop reads CAISEGRGSLVTEAFF. DNA of the CDR3: TGTGCCATCAGTGAGGGACGGGGGAGTTTGGTCACTGAAGCTTTCTTT.

J is TRBJ1-5 and V is TRBV27; D gene uncertain. The CDR3 extends over 12 amino acids. The V end lost 4 bases, the J end lost 9 bases, and 10 bases lay between the germline ends. Per the germline V gene, CDR1 is MNHEY and CDR2 is SMNVEV (reference sequence). This CDR3 reads CASSSDGGPQHF. The CDR3 DNA sequence: TGTGCCAGCAGTTCAGATGGTGGGCCCCAGCATTTT.

In its sample, this clonotype was seen a few times. V usage is TRBV6-5 and J usage is TRBJ2-1; 9 bases fit TRBD1. Germline CDR1 and CDR2: MNHEY and SVGAGI. V was clipped by 2 bases and J by 5 bases; unmatched bases: 4. The CDR3 totals 15 residues. The CDR3 sequence is CASSYGGQGNNEQFF. Written as DNA, the CDR3 is TGTGCCAGCAGTTACGGAGGACAGGGGAACAATGAGCAGTTCTTC.